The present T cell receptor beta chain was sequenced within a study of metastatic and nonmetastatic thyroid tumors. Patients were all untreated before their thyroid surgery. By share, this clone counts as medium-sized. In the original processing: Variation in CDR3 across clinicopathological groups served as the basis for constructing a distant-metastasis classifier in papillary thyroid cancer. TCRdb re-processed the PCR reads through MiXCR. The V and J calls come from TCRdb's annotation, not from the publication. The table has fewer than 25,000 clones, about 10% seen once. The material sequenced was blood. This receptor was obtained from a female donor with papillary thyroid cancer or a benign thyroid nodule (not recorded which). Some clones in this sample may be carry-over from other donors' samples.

DNA for the CDR3: TGTGCCAGCAGCGTTGGCCAAGGAAACTACGAGCAGTACTTC. This sequence encodes CASSVGQGNYEQYF. The chain uses TRBV7-6 and TRBJ2-7; no definite D call. CDR1 SGHVS and CDR2 FNYEAQ come from the germline V gene. The V gene lost 5 bases and the J gene lost 3 bases, with 14 bases spanning the gap. The CDR3 covers 14 residues.